This entry concerns a single TCR beta chain. These data are taken from a study of T-cell reconstitution after alpha-beta-depleted transplantation in children. There are 15 residues in the CDR3. Germline CDR1 and CDR2: PRHDT and FYEKMQ (reference sequence). The V segment lost 5 bases and the J segment 1 base; nucleotides outside the gene matches: 7. Unique molecular identifiers were used in preparing the TCRbeta library. Each CDR3 protein gets one entry after TCRdb re-called the PCR reads with MiXCR. The table lists about 400,000 distinct CDR3 sequences, about a fifth of them singletons. This TCR derives from a human donor who donated a stem cell graft to a child with acute myeloid leukemia. The source material was PBMCs from the stem cell graft donor, sampled from the stem cell graft. The rearrangement joins TRBV13 to TRBJ2-5, with 7 nucleotides matching TRBD2. The CDR3 region has the DNA TGTGCCAGCAGCCCCCAACTAGCGCCCCAAGAGACCCAGTACTTC. Translating it yields CASSPQLAPQETQYF. Full variable domain (outside the CDR3, taken from reference TRBV13 and TRBJ2-5): AAGVIQSPRHLIKEKRETATLKCYPIPRHDTVYWYQQGPGQDPQFLISFYEKMQSDKGSIPDRFSAQQFSDYHSELNMSSLELGDSALYFCASSPQLAPQETQYFGPGTRLLVL.